Listed below are T cell receptor beta chains from one sample, sequenced in a study of blood T cell repertoires in COVID-19. The method was immunoSEQ multiplex PCR; TCRdb's version includes in-frame clones alone and lacks a portion of them. The data contain about 200,000 clones, roughly 80% of them seen just once; the ten biggest clones take up roughly 10%. Input material: peripheral blood. The receptors were gathered from a woman of 80 years or more with acute or convalescent COVID-19. CDR3s include the opening cysteine and the closing phenylalanine or tryptophan. D genes are given only for firm matches. Clone size is given for some rows only: seen once, a few or many times, or a class if the clone is expanded.

TRBD2	TRBJ2-3	NA	TRBV10-3	CAISQLAGTDTQYF	TGTGCCATCAGTCAACTAGCGGGAACAGATACGCAGTATTTT
TRBD1	TRBJ2-3	NA	TRBV5-1	CASSWGQGGSDTQYF	TGCGCCAGCAGCTGGGGACAGGGGGGCTCCGATACGCAGTATTTT
NA	TRBJ1-1	NA	TRBV6-5	CAWGQPNTEAFF	TGTGCCTGGGGGCAGCCGAACACTGAAGCTTTCTTT
TRBD1	TRBJ2-7	NA	TRBV19	CASSIRDRFYEQYF	TGTGCCAGTAGTATCCGGGACAGATTCTACGAGCAGTACTTC
TRBD2	TRBJ2-3	NA	TRBV18	CASSRIAGAVDTQYF	TGTGCCAGCTCTAGAATAGCGGGAGCAGTAGATACGCAGTATTTT
TRBD1	TRBJ2-7	NA	TRBV5-5	CASSLVGTELYEQYF	TGTGCCAGCAGCTTGGTTGGGACAGAACTCTACGAGCAGTACTTC
NA	TRBJ2-7	few	TRBV7-6	CASSLASDRYYEQYF	TGTGCCAGCAGCTTAGCTTCTGACAGATACTACGAGCAGTACTTC
NA	TRBJ1-3	NA	TRBV3-1/TRBV3-2	CASSPWTEQTGNTIYF	TGTGCCAGCAGCCCGTGGACAGAACAAACTGGAAACACCATATATTTT
NA	TRBJ2-3	NA	TRBV3-1/TRBV3-2	CASSQGGTTDTQYF	TGTGCCAGCAGCCAAGGGGGCACCACAGATACGCAGTATTTT
TRBD1	TRBJ2-7	NA	TRBV5-1	CASSPDRDPYEQYF	TGCGCCAGCAGCCCAGACAGGGACCCCTACGAGCAGTACTTC
TRBD1	TRBJ1-5	NA	TRBV30	CAWSGTGRAQPQHF	TGTGCCTGGTCCGGGACAGGGCGGGCTCAGCCCCAGCATTTT
TRBD1	TRBJ2-1	NA	TRBV15	CATSTPGGVYNEQFF	TGTGCCACCAGCACCCCAGGGGGCGTTTACAATGAGCAGTTCTTC
NA	TRBJ1-3	NA	TRBV9	CASSVDGSGNTIYF	TGTGCCAGCAGCGTAGACGGCTCTGGAAACACCATATATTTT